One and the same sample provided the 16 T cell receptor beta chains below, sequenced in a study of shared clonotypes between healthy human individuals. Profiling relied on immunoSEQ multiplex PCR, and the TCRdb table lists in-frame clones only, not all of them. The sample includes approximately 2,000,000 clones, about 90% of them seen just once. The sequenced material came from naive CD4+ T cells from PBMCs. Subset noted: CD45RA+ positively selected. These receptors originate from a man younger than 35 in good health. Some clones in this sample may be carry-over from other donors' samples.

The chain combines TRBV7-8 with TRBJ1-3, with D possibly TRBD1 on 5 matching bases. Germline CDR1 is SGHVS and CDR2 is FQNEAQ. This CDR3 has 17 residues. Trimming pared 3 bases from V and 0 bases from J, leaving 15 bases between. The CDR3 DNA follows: TGTGCCAGCAGCTTCCACCGATTGGGGGTCTCTGGAAACACCATATATTTT. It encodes CASSFHRLGVSGNTIYF.

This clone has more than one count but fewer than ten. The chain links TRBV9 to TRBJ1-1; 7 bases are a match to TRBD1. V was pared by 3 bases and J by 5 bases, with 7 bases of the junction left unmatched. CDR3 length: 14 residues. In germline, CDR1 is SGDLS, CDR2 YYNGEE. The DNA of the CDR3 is TGTGCCAGCAGCGCGACAGGGCTGGTGACTGAAGCTTTCTTT. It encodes CASSATGLVTEAFF.

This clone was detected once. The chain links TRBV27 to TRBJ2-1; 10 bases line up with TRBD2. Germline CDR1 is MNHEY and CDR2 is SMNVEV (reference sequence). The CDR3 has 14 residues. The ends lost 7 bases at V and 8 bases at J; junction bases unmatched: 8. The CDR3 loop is CASTSLAGAYEQFF. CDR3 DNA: TGTGCCAGCACCTCGCTAGCGGGAGCCTATGAGCAGTTCTTC.

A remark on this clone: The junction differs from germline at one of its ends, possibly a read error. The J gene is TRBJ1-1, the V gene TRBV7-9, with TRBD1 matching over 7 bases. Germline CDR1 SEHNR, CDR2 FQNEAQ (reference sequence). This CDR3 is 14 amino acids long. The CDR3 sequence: CAGSYPGQPFEAFF. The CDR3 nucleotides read TGTGCCGGCAGCTACCCGGGACAGCCGTTTGAAGCTTTCTTT.

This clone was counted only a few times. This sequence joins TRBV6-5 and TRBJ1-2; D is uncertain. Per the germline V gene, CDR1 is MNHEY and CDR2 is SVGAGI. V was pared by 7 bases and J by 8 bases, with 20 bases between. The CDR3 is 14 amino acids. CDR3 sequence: CASTPGARWTGYTF. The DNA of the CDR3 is TGTGCCAGCACCCCGGGTGCCCGCTGGACGGGCTACACCTTC.

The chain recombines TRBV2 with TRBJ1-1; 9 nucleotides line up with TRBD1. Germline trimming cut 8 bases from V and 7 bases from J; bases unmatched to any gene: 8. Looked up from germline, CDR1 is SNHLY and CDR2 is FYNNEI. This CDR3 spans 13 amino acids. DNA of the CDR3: TGTGCCAGCCTACAGGGGGCCTTCGGTGAAGCTTTCTTT. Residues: CASLQGAFGEAFF. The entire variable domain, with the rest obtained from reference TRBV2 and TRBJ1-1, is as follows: EPEVTQTPSHQVTQMGQEVILRCVPISNHLYFYWYRQILGQKVEFLVSFYNNEISEKSEIFDDQFSVERPDGSNFTLKIRSTKLEDSAMYFCASLQGAFGEAFFGQGTRLTVV.

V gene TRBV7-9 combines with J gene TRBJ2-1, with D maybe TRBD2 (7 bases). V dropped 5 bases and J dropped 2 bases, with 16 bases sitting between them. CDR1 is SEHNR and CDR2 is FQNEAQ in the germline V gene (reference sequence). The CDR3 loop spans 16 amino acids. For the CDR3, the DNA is TGTGCCAGCAGCCCTTGGGGGGCGGGAGCCTACAATGAGCAGTTCTTC. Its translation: CASSPWGAGAYNEQFF.

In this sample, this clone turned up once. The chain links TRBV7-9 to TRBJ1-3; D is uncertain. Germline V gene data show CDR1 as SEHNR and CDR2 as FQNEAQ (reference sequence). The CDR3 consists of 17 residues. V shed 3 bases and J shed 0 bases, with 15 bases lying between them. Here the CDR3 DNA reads TGTGCCAGCAGCTTCGGACGCGGACGGGACTCTGGAAACACCATATATTTT. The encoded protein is CASSFGRGRDSGNTIYF.

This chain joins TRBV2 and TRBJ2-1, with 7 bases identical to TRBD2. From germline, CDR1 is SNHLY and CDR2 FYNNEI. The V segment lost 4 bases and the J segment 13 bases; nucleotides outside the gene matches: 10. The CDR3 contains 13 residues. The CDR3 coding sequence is TGTGCCAGCAGTGTTTCTATGGCGGGAGACCAGTTCTTC. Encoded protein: CASSVSMAGDQFF.

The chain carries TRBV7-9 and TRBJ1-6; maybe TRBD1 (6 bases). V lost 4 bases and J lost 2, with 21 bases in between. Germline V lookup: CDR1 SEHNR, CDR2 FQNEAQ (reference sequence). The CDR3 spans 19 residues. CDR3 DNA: TGTGCCAGCAGCTCAACCCGTACAGGGTCCGACGCCTATAATTCACCCCTCCACTTT. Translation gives CASSSTRTGSDAYNSPLHF.

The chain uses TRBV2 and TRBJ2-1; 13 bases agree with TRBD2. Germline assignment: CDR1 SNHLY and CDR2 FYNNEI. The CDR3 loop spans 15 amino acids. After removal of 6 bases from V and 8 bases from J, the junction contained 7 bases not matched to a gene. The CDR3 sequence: CASRATSGGVHEQFF. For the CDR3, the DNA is TGTGCCAGCAGGGCTACTAGCGGGGGGGTCCATGAGCAGTTCTTC. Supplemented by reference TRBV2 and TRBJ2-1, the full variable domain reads EPEVTQTPSHQVTQMGQEVILRCVPISNHLYFYWYRQILGQKVEFLVSFYNNEISEKSEIFDDQFSVERPDGSNFTLKIRSTKLEDSAMYFCASRATSGGVHEQFFGPGTRLTVL.

CDR3: CASSPRTGRTGELFF. CDR3 DNA sequence: TGTGCCAGCAGCCCCCGGACAGGAAGGACCGGGGAGCTGTTTTTT. The chain uses TRBV11-3 and TRBJ2-2; 7 nucleotides agree with TRBD1. This CDR3 spans 15 amino acids. J gave up 5 bases and V 5 bases, and 8 bases lay outside the gene matches. The V gene's germline CDR1 is SGHNT and CDR2 YENEEA.

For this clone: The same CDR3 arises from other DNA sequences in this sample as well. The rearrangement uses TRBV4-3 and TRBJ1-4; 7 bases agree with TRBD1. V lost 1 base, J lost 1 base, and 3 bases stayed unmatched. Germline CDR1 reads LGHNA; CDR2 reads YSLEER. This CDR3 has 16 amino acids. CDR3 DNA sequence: TGCGCCAGCAGCCAAGGAAACAGGGGAACTAATGAAAAACTGTTTTTT. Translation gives CASSQGNRGTNEKLFF.

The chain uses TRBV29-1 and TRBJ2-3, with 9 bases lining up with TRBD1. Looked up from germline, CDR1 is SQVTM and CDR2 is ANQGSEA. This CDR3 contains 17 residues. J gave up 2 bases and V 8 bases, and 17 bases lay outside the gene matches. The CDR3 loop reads CSFAGGHRGPATDTQYF. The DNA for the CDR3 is TGCAGCTTTGCGGGCGGGCACAGGGGGCCGGCCACAGATACGCAGTATTTT.

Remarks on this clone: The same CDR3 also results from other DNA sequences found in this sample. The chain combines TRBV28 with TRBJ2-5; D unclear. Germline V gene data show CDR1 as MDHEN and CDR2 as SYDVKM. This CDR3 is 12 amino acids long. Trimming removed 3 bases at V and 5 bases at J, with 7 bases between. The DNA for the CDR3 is TGTGCCAGCAGTTTGATCCGGGAGACCCAGTACTTC. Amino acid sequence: CASSLIRETQYF.

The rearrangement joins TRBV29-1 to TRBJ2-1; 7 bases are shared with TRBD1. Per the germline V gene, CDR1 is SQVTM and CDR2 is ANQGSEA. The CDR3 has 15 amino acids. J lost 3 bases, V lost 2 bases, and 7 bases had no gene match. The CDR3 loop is CSVESVGDSYNEQFF. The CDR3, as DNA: TGCAGCGTTGAATCGGTTGGGGACAGCTACAATGAGCAGTTCTTC.